This T cell receptor beta chain was documented in a study of blood T cell repertoires in COVID-19. At the level of the study: Specimens from acute and convalescent COVID-19 originated in the United States, Italy and Spain. PBMCs, B-cell-depleted T cells, or T cells provided the cDNA or gDNA that made up the material.

From germline, CDR1 is MDHEN and CDR2 SYDVKM. The CDR3 length is 15 residues. Trimming shortened V by 4 bases and J by 1 base, and 14 bases separated the two germline ends. Original analysis: Amplification from reference gene primers served as the basis for estimated nucleated cell counts. Profiling relied on immunoSEQ multiplex PCR, and the TCRdb table lists in-frame clones only, not all of them. The V and J calls and the clone size are those of that table, but D and trimming were determined from the DNA. The table includes tens of thousands of clones, roughly 79% detected once. This clone was counted a single time.

The sample was peripheral blood. J is TRBJ2-7 and V is TRBV28; a possible D gene is TRBD1 (6 bases). This TCR was recovered from a man between 65 and 85 years old with acute or convalescent COVID-19. The CDR3 coding sequence is TGTGCCAGCAGTTCCTCCGGACAGCTTTCCTACGAGCAGTACTTC. It specifies CASSSSGQLSYEQYF. Combining the CDR3 with reference TRBV28 and TRBJ2-7 gives the whole variable domain DVKVTQSSRYLVKRTGEKVFLECVQDMDHENMFWYRQDPGLGLRLIYFSYDVKMKEKGDIPEGYSVSREKKERFSLILESASTNQTSMYLCASSSSGQLSYEQYFGPGTRLTVT.